This T cell receptor (beta chain) derives from a study of shared clonotypes between healthy human individuals. Study findings and constraints: Around 5.3% of naive CD4 clonotypes were shared across a handful of donors.

There are a few counts of this clone. Its antigen is unidentified. V was clipped by 7 bases and J by 6 bases; unmatched bases: 9. This CDR3 is 14 amino acids long. Germline values: CDR1 MNHNS, CDR2 SASEGT. As processed by the authors: Junction-only sequences produced by ImmunoSEQ had no quality scores, so filtering differed. The method was immunoSEQ multiplex PCR; TCRdb's version includes in-frame clones alone and lacks a portion of them. V, J and clone size reflect that table, while D and trimming were determined from the DNA. The table records a few million clones, approximately 95% of them present only once.

Source material: naive CD4+ T cells from PBMCs. Subset specified: CD45RA+ positively selected. This receptor was obtained from a man aged 18 to 30 in good health. Some clones in this sample may be carry-over from other donors' samples. The chain combines TRBV6-1 with TRBJ2-1; 7 bases are shared with TRBD2. Written as DNA, the CDR3 is TGTGCCAGCATTACCTGGACTAGAACCAATGAGCAGTTCTTC. This encodes CASITWTRTNEQFF.